This TCR beta chain emerged from a study of T cell responses to AZD1222 COVID-19 vaccine. Study observations and caveats: Females outnumbered males among donors, who were mostly white British; clonal diversity was possibly underestimated. Among AZD1222 vaccinees, only five to seven were seropositive at baseline. Two AZD1222 administrations were followed by greater Spike-specific TCR breadth and depth.

As to this clone: Antigen: not known.

Sequencing used immunoSEQ multiplex PCR; TCRdb keeps in-frame clones, though not all of them. Of about 82,000 clones in the sample, 80% to 95% were seen once. Per the germline V gene, CDR1 is MDHEN and CDR2 is SYDVKM. The CDR3 is 16 residues long. Unmatched junction bases numbered 3, after V lost 2 bases and J lost 0 bases. This clonotype originated in an adult who received the AZD1222 COVID-19 vaccine. The chain is built from TRBV28 and TRBJ2-1; TRBD1 agrees at 8 bases. The sample consisted of peripheral blood, taken 28 days after the second AZD1222 dose. The CDR3 spells CASSLPGQGSYNEQFF. CDR3 DNA sequence: TGTGCCAGCAGTTTACCCGGACAGGGCTCCTACAATGAGCAGTTCTTC. Using reference TRBV28 and TRBJ2-1 for the parts outside the CDR3, the full variable domain is DVKVTQSSRYLVKRTGEKVFLECVQDMDHENMFWYRQDPGLGLRLIYFSYDVKMKEKGDIPEGYSVSREKKERFSLILESASTNQTSMYLCASSLPGQGSYNEQFFGPGTRLTVL.